Below, 5 T cell receptor beta chains from the same sample are listed, as sequenced in a study of cytomegalovirus exposure and HLA in healthy donors. It was with 60 Vbeta and 13 Jbeta primers that the PCR ran. The table came from immunoSEQ multiplex PCR; TCRdb's copy has only in-frame clones and leaves some out. Among some 180,000 clones, about 9% were seen once, and the ten largest hold 1% to 1.5%. The material sequenced was PBMCs. The source is a woman in her thirties in good health and CMV-seropositive.

This chain uses TRBV5-6 with TRBJ2-2; D unclear. The CDR3 contains 13 residues. V dropped 0 bases and J dropped 8 bases, with 8 bases sitting between them. The germline CDR1 and CDR2 sequences are SGHDT and YYEEEE. The CDR3 coding sequence is TGTGCCAGCAGCTTGGGAGTGAAAGGGGAGCTGTTTTTT. It encodes CASSLGVKGELFF.

A note on this clone: At one end, the junction sequence differs from germline, possibly due to a read error. The chain couples TRBV5-1 to TRBJ1-2; the D is unclear. The CDR3 has 15 residues. Germline CDR1 SGHRS, CDR2 YFSETQ. The CDR3 DNA reads as TGCGCCAGCAGCTTGAGGGAGATATCTAACTATGGCTACCCCTTC. Its protein product is CASSLREISNYGYPF.

This clone was detected a few times. This chain connects TRBV25-1 to TRBJ2-2; D not certain. The germline V and J ends were trimmed by 3 bases and 0 bases, with 8 bases remaining between them. Germline V CDR1 and CDR2: MGHDK, SYGVNS. The CDR3 runs 15 residues. This chain's CDR3 is CASSDRSTNTGELFF. CDR3 in DNA: TGTGCCAGCAGTGACAGGTCTACGAACACCGGGGAGCTGTTTTTT. Full variable domain (missing parts from reference TRBV25-1 and TRBJ2-2): EADIYQTPRYLVIGTGKKITLECSQTMGHDKMYWYQQDPGMELHLIHYSYGVNSTEKGDLSSESTVSRIRTEHFPLTLESARPSHTSQYLCASSDRSTNTGELFFGEGSRLTVL.

This clone has more than one count but fewer than ten. This sequence joins TRBV5-1 and TRBJ1-2; D is ambiguous. Germline CDR1 is SGHRS and CDR2 is YFSETQ. CDR3 length: 16 residues. V lost 4 bases to trimming and J lost 5 bases, with 21 bases between them. DNA of the CDR3: TGCGCCAGCAGCCAGCTCTGGGGAGGAACGGGGTATGGCTACACCTTC. It yields the protein CASSQLWGGTGYGYTF.

The chain carries TRBV6-1 and TRBJ2-7; D remains ambiguous. Trimming shortened V by 7 bases and J by 2 bases, and 12 bases separated the two germline ends. CDR3 length: 13 residues. The V gene's germline CDR1 is MNHNS and CDR2 SASEGT. The CDR3 is CASISHSTYEQYF. CDR3 coding DNA: TGTGCCAGCATTTCCCACAGCACCTACGAGCAGTACTTC.